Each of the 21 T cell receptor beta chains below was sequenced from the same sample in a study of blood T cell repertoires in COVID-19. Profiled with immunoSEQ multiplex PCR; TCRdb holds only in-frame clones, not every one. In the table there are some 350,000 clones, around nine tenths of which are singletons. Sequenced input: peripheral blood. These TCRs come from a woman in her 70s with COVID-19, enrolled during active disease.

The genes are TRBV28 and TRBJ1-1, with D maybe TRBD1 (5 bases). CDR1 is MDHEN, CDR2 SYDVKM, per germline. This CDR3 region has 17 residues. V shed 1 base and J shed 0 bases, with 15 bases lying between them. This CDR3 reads CASSLSGLKPLNTEAFF. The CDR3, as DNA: TGTGCCAGCAGTTTATCAGGGTTAAAACCTTTGAACACTGAAGCTTTCTTT.

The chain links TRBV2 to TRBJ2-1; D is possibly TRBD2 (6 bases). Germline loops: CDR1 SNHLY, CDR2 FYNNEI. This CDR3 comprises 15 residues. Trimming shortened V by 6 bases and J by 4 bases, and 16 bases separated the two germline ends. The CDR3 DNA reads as TGTGCCAGCAGCCGTCTTGTGGGGGGTTACAATGAGCAGTTCTTC. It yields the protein CASSRLVGGYNEQFF.

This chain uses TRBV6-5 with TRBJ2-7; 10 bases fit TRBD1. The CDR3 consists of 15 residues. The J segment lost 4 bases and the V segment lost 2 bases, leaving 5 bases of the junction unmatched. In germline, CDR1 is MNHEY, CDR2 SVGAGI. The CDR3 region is CASSYVGDRGYEQYF. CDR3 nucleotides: TGTGCCAGCAGTTACGTTGGGGACAGGGGATACGAGCAGTACTTC.

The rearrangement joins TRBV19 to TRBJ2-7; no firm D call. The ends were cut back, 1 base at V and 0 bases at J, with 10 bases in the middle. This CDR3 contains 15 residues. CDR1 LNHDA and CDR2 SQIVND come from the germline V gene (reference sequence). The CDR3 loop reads CASSIAGSLSYEQYF. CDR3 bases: TGTGCCAGTAGTATAGCCGGGTCCCTCTCCTACGAGCAGTACTTC.

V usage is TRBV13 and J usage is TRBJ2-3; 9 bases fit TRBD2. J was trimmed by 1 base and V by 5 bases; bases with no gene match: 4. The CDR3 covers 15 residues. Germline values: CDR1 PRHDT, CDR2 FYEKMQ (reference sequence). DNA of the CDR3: TGTGCCAGCAGCATCCGGACTAGCGGCACAGATACGCAGTATTTT. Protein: CASSIRTSGTDTQYF.

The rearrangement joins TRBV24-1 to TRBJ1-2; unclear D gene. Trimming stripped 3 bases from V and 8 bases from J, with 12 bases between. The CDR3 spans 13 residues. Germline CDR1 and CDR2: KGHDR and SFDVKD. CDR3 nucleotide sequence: TGTGCCACCAGTGATAGCGGTCTCGGGGGCTACACCTTC. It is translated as CATSDSGLGGYTF.

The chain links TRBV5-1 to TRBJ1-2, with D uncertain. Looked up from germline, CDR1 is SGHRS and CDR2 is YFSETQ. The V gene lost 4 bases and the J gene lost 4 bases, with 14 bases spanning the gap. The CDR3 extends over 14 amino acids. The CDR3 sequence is CASSADRDVYGYTF. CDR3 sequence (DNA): TGCGCCAGCAGCGCCGACCGGGATGTCTATGGCTACACCTTC.

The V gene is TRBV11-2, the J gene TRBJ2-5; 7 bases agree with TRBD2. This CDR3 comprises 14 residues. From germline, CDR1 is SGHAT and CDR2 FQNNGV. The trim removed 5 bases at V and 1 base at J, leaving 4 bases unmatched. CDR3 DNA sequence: TGTGCCAGCAGCCGATCGGGGGGCCAAGAGACCCAGTACTTC. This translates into CASSRSGGQETQYF.

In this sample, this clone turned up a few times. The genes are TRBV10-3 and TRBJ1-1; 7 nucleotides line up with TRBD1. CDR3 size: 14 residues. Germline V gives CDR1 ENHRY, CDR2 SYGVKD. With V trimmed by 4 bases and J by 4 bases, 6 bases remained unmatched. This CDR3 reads CAISGWDSGTEAFF. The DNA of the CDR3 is TGTGCCATCAGTGGGTGGGACAGCGGCACTGAAGCTTTCTTT.

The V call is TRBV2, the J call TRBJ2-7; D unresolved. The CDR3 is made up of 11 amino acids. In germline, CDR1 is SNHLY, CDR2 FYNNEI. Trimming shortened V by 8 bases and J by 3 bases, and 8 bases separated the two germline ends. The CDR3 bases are TGTGCCAGCGCGGAGTTCTACGAGCAGTACTTC. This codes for CASAEFYEQYF.

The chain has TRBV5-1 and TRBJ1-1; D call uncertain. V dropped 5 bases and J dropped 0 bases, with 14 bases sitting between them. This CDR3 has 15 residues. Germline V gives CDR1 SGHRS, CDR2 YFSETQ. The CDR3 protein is CASSPSAVVNTEAFF. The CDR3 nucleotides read TGCGCCAGCAGTCCAAGCGCGGTTGTGAACACTGAAGCTTTCTTT.

CDR3: CASSVAGGPGDTQYF. The CDR3, as DNA: TGTGCCAGCAGCGTAGCAGGGGGGCCGGGAGATACGCAGTATTTT. This rearrangement joins TRBV9 to TRBJ2-3; D is possibly TRBD1 (7 bases). The CDR3 extends over 15 amino acids. Germline lookup yields CDR1 SGDLS and CDR2 YYNGEE. V was shortened by 0 bases and J by 5 bases, with 13 bases between the two germline ends.

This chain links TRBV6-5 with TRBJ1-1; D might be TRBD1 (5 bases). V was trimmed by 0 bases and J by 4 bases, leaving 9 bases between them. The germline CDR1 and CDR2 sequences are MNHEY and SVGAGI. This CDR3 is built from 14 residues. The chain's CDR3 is CASSYSETVTEAFF. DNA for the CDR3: TGTGCCAGCAGTTACTCGGAGACAGTCACTGAAGCTTTCTTT.

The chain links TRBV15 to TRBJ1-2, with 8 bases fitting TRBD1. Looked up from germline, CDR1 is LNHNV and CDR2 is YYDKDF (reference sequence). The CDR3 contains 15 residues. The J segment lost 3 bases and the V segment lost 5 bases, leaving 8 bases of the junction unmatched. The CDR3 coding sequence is TGTGCCACCAGCGCTCAGGGGGCCCGATACTATGGCTACACCTTC. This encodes CATSAQGARYYGYTF.

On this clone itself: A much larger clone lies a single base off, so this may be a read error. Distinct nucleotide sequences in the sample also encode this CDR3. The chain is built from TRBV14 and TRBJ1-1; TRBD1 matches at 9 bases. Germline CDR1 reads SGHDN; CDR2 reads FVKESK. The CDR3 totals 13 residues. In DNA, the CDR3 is TGTGCCAGTAGCCAAGTGGAGGGACAGGGAGCTTTCTTT. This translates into CASSQVEGQGAFF.

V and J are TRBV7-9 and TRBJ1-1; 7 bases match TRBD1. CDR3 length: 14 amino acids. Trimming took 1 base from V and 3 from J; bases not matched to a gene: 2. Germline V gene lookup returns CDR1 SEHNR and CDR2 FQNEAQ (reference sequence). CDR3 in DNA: TGTGCCAGCAGCTTAGTCCAGGGGGACACTGAAGCTTTCTTT. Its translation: CASSLVQGDTEAFF.

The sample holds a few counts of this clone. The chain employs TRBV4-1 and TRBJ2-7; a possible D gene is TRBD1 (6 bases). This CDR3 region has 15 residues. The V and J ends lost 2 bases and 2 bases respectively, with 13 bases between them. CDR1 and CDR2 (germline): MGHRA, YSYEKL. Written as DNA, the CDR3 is TGCGCCAGCAGCCAAACCGGGACACCTACCTACGAGCAGTACTTC. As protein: CASSQTGTPTYEQYF.

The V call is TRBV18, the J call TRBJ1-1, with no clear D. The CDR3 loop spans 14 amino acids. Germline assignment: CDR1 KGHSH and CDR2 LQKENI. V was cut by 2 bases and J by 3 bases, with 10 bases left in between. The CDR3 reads CASSPGQSYTEAFF. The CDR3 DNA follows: TGTGCCAGCTCACCAGGGCAGAGCTACACTGAAGCTTTCTTT.

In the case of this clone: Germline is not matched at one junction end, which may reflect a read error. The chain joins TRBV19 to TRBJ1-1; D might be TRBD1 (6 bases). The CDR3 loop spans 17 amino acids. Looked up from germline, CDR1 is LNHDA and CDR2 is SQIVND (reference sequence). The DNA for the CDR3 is TGTGCTAGTAATCAGGGGAACCCCTCAAAGACGAACACTGAAGCTTTCTTT. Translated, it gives CASNQGNPSKTNTEAFF.

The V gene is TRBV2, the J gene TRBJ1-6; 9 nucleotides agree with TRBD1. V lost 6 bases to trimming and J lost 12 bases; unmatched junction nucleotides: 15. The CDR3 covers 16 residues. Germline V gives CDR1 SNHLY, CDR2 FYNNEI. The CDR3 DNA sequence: TGTGCCAGCAGGAAAGGGTTCGGGACAGGGAGTGGACCCCTCCACTTT. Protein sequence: CASRKGFGTGSGPLHF.

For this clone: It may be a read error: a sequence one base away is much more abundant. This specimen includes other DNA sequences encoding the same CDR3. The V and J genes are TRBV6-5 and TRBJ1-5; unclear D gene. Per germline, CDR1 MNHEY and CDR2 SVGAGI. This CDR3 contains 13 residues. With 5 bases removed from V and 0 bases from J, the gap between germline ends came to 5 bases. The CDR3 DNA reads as TGTGCCAGCAGTCGGGATAGCAATCAGCCCCAGCATTTT. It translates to CASSRDSNQPQHF.